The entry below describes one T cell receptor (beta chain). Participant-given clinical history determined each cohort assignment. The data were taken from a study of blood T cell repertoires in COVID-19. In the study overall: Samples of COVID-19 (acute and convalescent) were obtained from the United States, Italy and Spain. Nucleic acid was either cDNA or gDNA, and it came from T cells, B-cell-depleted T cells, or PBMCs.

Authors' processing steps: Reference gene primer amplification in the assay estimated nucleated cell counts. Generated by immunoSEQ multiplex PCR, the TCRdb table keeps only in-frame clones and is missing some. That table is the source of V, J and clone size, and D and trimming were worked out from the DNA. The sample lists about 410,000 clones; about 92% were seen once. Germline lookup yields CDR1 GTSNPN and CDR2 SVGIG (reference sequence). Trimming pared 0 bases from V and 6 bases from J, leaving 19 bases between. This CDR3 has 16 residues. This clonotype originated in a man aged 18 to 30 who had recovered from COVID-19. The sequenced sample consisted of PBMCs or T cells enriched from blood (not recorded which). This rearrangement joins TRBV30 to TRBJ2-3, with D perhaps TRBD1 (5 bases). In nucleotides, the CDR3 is TGTGCCTGGAGTGTAGGTCGGACATCCCAAGGGGATACGCAGTATTTT. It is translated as CAWSVGRTSQGDTQYF.